These 7 T cell receptor beta chains were sequenced from one sample in a study of blood T cell repertoires in COVID-19. Profiled with immunoSEQ multiplex PCR; TCRdb holds only in-frame clones, not every one. The sample comprises about 180,000 clones, over 75% of which are singletons, and approximately 18% rests with the top ten. The sequenced sample was peripheral blood. Receptor source: a person between 70 and 80 years old with COVID-19, enrolled during active disease.

The chain employs TRBV27 and TRBJ2-3; TRBD1 matches 9 bases. V trimming: 6 bases; J trimming: 8 bases; junction bases outside the gene matches: 12. Germline V lookup: CDR1 MNHEY, CDR2 SMNVEV (reference sequence). This CDR3 is 15 amino acids long. CDR3: CASSLDRGAPRTQYF. CDR3 DNA: TGTGCCAGCAGCCTTGACAGGGGGGCCCCTCGTACGCAGTATTTT.

The rearrangement joins TRBV19 to TRBJ1-1; D ambiguous. CDR3 size: 14 residues. Trimming removed 7 bases from V and 3 bases from J, with 15 bases in between. Germline assignment: CDR1 LNHDA and CDR2 SQIVND (reference sequence). CDR3 residues: CASTVGKLHTEAFF. Here the CDR3 DNA reads TGTGCCAGTACGGTCGGGAAACTTCACACTGAAGCTTTCTTT.

J is TRBJ2-1 and V is TRBV11-2, with a tentative D call TRBD2 (6 bases). The length of the CDR3 is 16 residues. Germline values: CDR1 SGHAT, CDR2 FQNNGV. V shed 0 bases and J shed 8 bases, with 17 bases lying between them. The CDR3 DNA is TGTGCCAGCAGCTTAGACGGCGGGATGTCTCAGGATGAGCAGTTCTTC. Translating gives CASSLDGGMSQDEQFF.

This rearrangement joins TRBV18 to TRBJ2-3; TRBD1 matches at 8 bases. The trim removed 3 bases at V and 2 bases at J, leaving 7 bases unmatched. The CDR3 extends over 16 amino acids. CDR1 and CDR2 from the germline V gene are KGHSH and LQKENI. CDR3 nucleotides: TGTGCCAGCTCACCGTCGTCGACAGGGGACACAGATACGCAGTATTTT. Amino acid sequence: CASSPSSTGDTDTQYF. Variable domain in full (rest from reference TRBV18 and TRBJ2-3): NAGVMQNPRHLVRRRGQEARLRCSPMKGHSHVYWYRQLPEEGLKFMVYLQKENIIDESGMPKERFSAEFPKEGPSILRIQQVVRGDSAAYFCASSPSSTGDTDTQYFGPGTRLTVL.

The chain combines TRBV19 with TRBJ1-5; D is unclear. The V end was cut by 6 bases, the J end by 0 bases, with 9 bases between. This CDR3 is built from 14 residues. Germline-derived CDR1 and CDR2 are LNHDA and SQIVND (reference sequence). DNA for the CDR3: TGTGCCAGTAGCAGACAACCTAGCAATCAGCCCCAGCATTTT. Amino acid sequence: CASSRQPSNQPQHF. Full variable domain (remainder filled in from reference TRBV19 and TRBJ1-5): DGGITQSPKYLFRKEGQNVTLSCEQNLNHDAMYWYRQDPGQGLRLIYYSQIVNDFQKGDIAEGYSVSREKKESFPLTVTSAQKNPTAFYLCASSRQPSNQPQHFGDGTRLSIL.

This chain connects TRBV6-6 to TRBJ1-5; the D gene is possibly TRBD1 (5 bases). Trimming cost V 4 bases and J 9 bases, with 10 bases left between them. In germline, CDR1 is MNHNY, CDR2 SVGAGI (reference sequence). This CDR3 is built from 12 residues. The CDR3 DNA is TGTGCCAGCAGTTTTGTCCAGGGGCCCCAGCATTTT. It translates to CASSFVQGPQHF.

The V and J genes are TRBV10-3 and TRBJ2-3; maybe TRBD1 (5 bases). The CDR3 is 15 residues long. Trimming left V 4 bases short and J 3 bases short, with 14 bases between. The germline gives CDR1 ENHRY, CDR2 SYGVKD. CDR3 region: CAISVGPPNTDTQYF. The CDR3 DNA follows: TGTGCCATCAGTGTGGGGCCTCCGAATACAGATACGCAGTATTTT.